This is a list of T cell receptor beta chains from one sample in a study of cytotoxic CD8 clonotypes in ibrutinib-treated CLL. TCRdb keeps only in-frame clones here, not all; method: immunoSEQ multiplex PCR. The sample includes 300,000 to 400,000 clones, roughly 67% of them seen just once. The specimen was PBMCs, collected after 36 months of ibrutinib treatment. The receptor source for this set is a human donor with chronic lymphocytic leukemia. Each CDR3 is given with its conserved first and last residue. The order of the fields is D gene, J gene, V gene, CDR3 length, clone size, CDR3 protein, CDR3 DNA. D genes are given only for firm matches. The size entry is marked missing in some rows and otherwise reads once, few, many or a size class.

D: .
J: TRBJ2-7
V: TRBV7-3
length: 13
size: .
CDR3: CASSLSSSYEQYF
DNA: TGTGCCAGCAGCTTAAGCAGTTCCTACGAGCAGTACTTC

D: TRBD2
J: TRBJ2-1
V: TRBV2
length: 14
size: .
CDR3: CASTGGLAGDQQFF
DNA: TGTGCCAGCACCGGAGGACTAGCGGGAGATCAGCAGTTCTTC

D: .
J: TRBJ2-3
V: TRBV18
length: 14
size: .
CDR3: CASSPTWRVDTQYF
DNA: TGTGCCAGCTCACCAACCTGGCGCGTAGATACGCAGTATTTT

D: TRBD1
J: TRBJ1-6
V: TRBV9
length: 15
size: few
CDR3: CASSVEDRLNSPLHF
DNA: TGTGCCAGCAGCGTAGAGGACAGGCTAAATTCACCCCTCCACTTT

D: .
J: TRBJ1-2
V: TRBV2
length: 12
size: .
CDR3: CASRMGAYGYTF
DNA: TGTGCCAGCAGAATGGGAGCTTATGGCTACACCTTC

D: .
J: TRBJ2-2
V: TRBV6-1
length: 14
size: few
CDR3: CASSHNANTGELFF
DNA: TGTGCCAGCAGTCACAACGCGAACACCGGGGAGCTGTTTTTT

D: .
J: TRBJ2-2
V: TRBV10-3
length: 15
size: few
CDR3: CAISEVVGSTGELFF
DNA: TGTGCCATCAGTGAGGTCGTAGGGTCCACCGGGGAGCTGTTTTTT

D: TRBD2
J: TRBJ2-7
V: TRBV6-5
length: 16
size: .
CDR3: CASSYSRLAGVYEQYF
DNA: TGTGCCAGCAGTTACTCGCGACTAGCGGGGGTGTACGAGCAGTACTTC

D: .
J: TRBJ1-1
V: TRBV18
length: 13
size: .
CDR3: CASYGEMNTEAFF
DNA: TGTGCCAGCTACGGAGAAATGAACACTGAAGCTTTCTTT

D: .
J: TRBJ2-7
V: TRBV11-3
length: 15
size: .
CDR3: CASSPRDTTTYEQYF
DNA: TGTGCCAGCAGCCCCCGGGACACGACTACCTACGAGCAGTACTTC

D: .
J: TRBJ1-4
V: TRBV10-3
length: 16
size: few
CDR3: CAISESRPGSGEKLFF
DNA: TGTGCCATCAGTGAGTCGAGACCAGGATCGGGTGAAAAACTGTTTTTT

D: TRBD1
J: TRBJ2-7
V: TRBV29-1
length: 12
size: .
CDR3: CSVADRGAEQYF
DNA: TGCAGCGTTGCAGACAGGGGTGCCGAGCAGTACTTC

D: .
J: TRBJ2-7
V: TRBV7-6
length: 15
size: .
CDR3: CASSLVSSQGDEQYF
DNA: TGTGCCAGCAGCTTAGTCAGTAGCCAGGGTGACGAGCAGTACTTC

D: TRBD2
J: TRBJ2-5
V: TRBV5-1
length: 16
size: once
CDR3: CASSLEWTSGRVTQYF
DNA: TGCGCCAGCAGCTTGGAGTGGACTAGCGGGAGGGTGACCCAGTACTTC

D: TRBD1
J: TRBJ1-1
V: TRBV10-2
length: 15
size: .
CDR3: CASSGTGKAIIEAFF
DNA: TGCGCCAGCTCAGGGACAGGGAAGGCAATCATTGAAGCTTTCTTT

D: .
J: TRBJ2-2
V: TRBV5-1
length: 16
size: few
CDR3: CASSLVLVANTGELFF
DNA: TGCGCCAGCAGCTTGGTACTAGTGGCGAACACCGGGGAGCTGTTTTTT

D: TRBD1
J: TRBJ2-5
V: TRBV2
length: 14
size: .
CDR3: CASKEDRGGETQYF
DNA: TGTGCCAGCAAAGAGGACAGGGGGGGAGAGACCCAGTACTTC

D: .
J: TRBJ1-2
V: TRBV7-9
length: 15
size: .
CDR3: CASSPSLAGGNGYTF
DNA: TGTGCCAGCAGCCCTAGCCTGGCGGGGGGGAATGGCTACACCTTC

D: TRBD1
J: TRBJ2-1
V: TRBV9
length: 13
size: .
CDR3: CASAGDRADEQFF
DNA: TGTGCCAGCGCGGGGGACAGGGCCGATGAGCAGTTCTTC

D: .
J: TRBJ2-1
V: TRBV7-2
length: 14
size: .
CDR3: CASSFGGPYNEQFF
DNA: TGTGCCAGCAGCTTTGGGGGCCCCTACAATGAGCAGTTCTTC

D: .
J: TRBJ1-1
V: TRBV7-8
length: 14
size: .
CDR3: CASSLASLNTEAFF
DNA: TGTGCCAGCAGCTTAGCCTCATTGAACACTGAAGCTTTCTTT